The 29 T cell receptor beta chains in this list originate from one sample, sequenced in a study of preoperative IRX-2 immunotherapy in early breast cancer. Stated treatment: preoperative locoregional IRX-2 cytokine immunotherapy. Clones were sequenced by immunoSEQ multiplex PCR, and TCRdb holds only the in-frame ones, with some missing. The data hold about 19,000 clones, with about 82% observed a single time. The sequences come from lymph node tissue, collected after IRX-2 immunotherapy. The receptors were gathered from a human donor with breast cancer.

The chain employs TRBV6-8 and TRBJ2-7, with D unclear. Germline-derived CDR1 and CDR2 are MNHGY and SAAAGT. This CDR3 region has 14 residues. Trimming cost V 4 bases and J 4 bases, with 14 bases left between them. The CDR3 sequence is CASSSRTYPYEQYF. The DNA for the CDR3 is TGTGCCAGCAGTTCGCGGACCTACCCTTACGAGCAGTACTTC.

The chain employs TRBV6-8 and TRBJ1-1; TRBD1 might be the D (6 bases). Trimming removed 10 bases at V and 1 base at J, with 13 bases between. This CDR3 has 13 amino acids. Germline assignment: CDR1 MNHGY and CDR2 SAAAGT. The CDR3: CAISAGQNTEAFF. In DNA, the CDR3 is TGTGCCATCTCGGCGGGACAGAACACTGAAGCTTTCTTT.

The rearrangement joins TRBV11-3 to TRBJ2-1; perhaps TRBD2 as D (7 bases). CDR3 length: 16 amino acids. V lost 4 bases and J lost 0, with 13 bases in between. Germline CDR1 SGHNT, CDR2 YENEEA. The DNA of the CDR3 is TGTGCCAGCAGCTCCGGGGGGCCGAGCTCCTACAATGAGCAGTTCTTC. It is translated as CASSSGGPSSYNEQFF. Looking up the rest from reference TRBV11-3 and TRBJ2-1 gives the full variable domain: EAGVVQSPRYKIIEKKQPVAFWCNPISGHNTLYWYLQNLGQGPELLIRYENEEAVDDSQLPKDRFSAERLKGVDSTLKIQPAELGDSAVYLCASSSGGPSSYNEQFFGPGTRLTVL.

Regarding this clone: One junction end disagrees with the germline gene, perhaps due to a read error. The rearrangement joins TRBV19 to TRBJ2-3; TRBD2 aligns across 11 bases. The CDR3 runs to 15 residues. CDR1 LNHDA and CDR2 SQIVND come from the germline V gene (reference sequence). CDR3 loop: CASSIAGGGTDTQYF. In DNA form, the CDR3 reads TGTGCCAGTAGCATAGCGGGAGGGGGTACAGATACGCAGTATTTT. The full variable domain, rest sourced from reference TRBV19 and TRBJ2-3, is DGGITQSPKYLFRKEGQNVTLSCEQNLNHDAMYWYRQDPGQGLRLIYYSQIVNDFQKGDIAEGYSVSREKKESFPLTVTSAQKNPTAFYLCASSIAGGGTDTQYFGPGTRLTVL.

This clone was detected a few times. The rearrangement uses TRBV18 and TRBJ2-3; D is unclear. Germline V gene sequence: CDR1 KGHSH, CDR2 LQKENI. V was pared by 5 bases and J by 2 bases, with 17 bases between. This CDR3 contains 16 residues. The CDR3 DNA sequence: TGTGCCAGCTCAGCAAAAGCATCTCTTGCCACAGATACGCAGTATTTT. This sequence encodes CASSAKASLATDTQYF.

The CDR3 sequence is CASSVPGLAGVREQFF. CDR3 in DNA: TGTGCCAGCAGCGTCCCGGGACTAGCGGGAGTAAGAGAGCAGTTCTTC. V and J are TRBV7-6 and TRBJ2-1; 14 bases are a match to TRBD2. The CDR3 covers 16 residues. The junction had 10 bases not matched to a gene; V was cut back by 5 bases and J by 10 bases. Germline loops: CDR1 SGHVS, CDR2 FNYEAQ. Looking up the rest from reference TRBV7-6 and TRBJ2-1 gives the full variable domain: GAGVSQSPRYKVTKRGQDVALRCDPISGHVSLYWYRQALGQGPEFLTYFNYEAQQDKSGLPNDRFSAERPEGSISTLTIQRTEQRDSAMYRCASSVPGLAGVREQFFGPGTRLTVL.

This sequence joins TRBV29-1 and TRBJ1-2; D is ambiguous. V gave up 4 bases and J gave up 4 bases, with 13 bases separating them. Germline CDR1 is SQVTM and CDR2 is ANQGSEA. The CDR3 sequence is 13 residues long. The CDR3 region has the DNA TGCAGCGTTGTTCACAGCTGGTCCTATGGCTACACCTTC. Amino acid sequence: CSVVHSWSYGYTF.

The chain couples TRBV28 to TRBJ2-7, with TRBD1 matching over 7 bases. Germline lookup yields CDR1 MDHEN and CDR2 SYDVKM. The CDR3 spans 17 residues. Trimming cost V 2 bases and J 3 bases; bases outside gene matches: 13. CDR3 bases: TGTGCCAGCAGTTTAGCACCAGGAAGGACAGGAGACTACGAGCAGTACTTC. Encoded protein: CASSLAPGRTGDYEQYF.

The chain employs TRBV11-3 and TRBJ2-7; 14 bases fit TRBD2. The V segment lost 6 bases and the J segment 2 bases; nucleotides outside the gene matches: 0. CDR1 and CDR2 from the germline V gene are SGHNT and YENEEA. CDR3 length equals 14 residues. The chain's CDR3 is CASRTSGGAYEQYF. The CDR3 DNA is TGTGCCAGCAGGACTAGCGGGGGGGCCTACGAGCAGTACTTC.

The gene calls are TRBV6-8 and TRBJ2-7; TRBD1 matches 10 bases. Per the germline V gene, CDR1 is MNHGY and CDR2 is SAAAGT. CDR3 length equals 15 residues. V gave up 4 bases and J gave up 2 bases; unmatched junction bases: 5. As DNA, the CDR3 is TGTGCCAGCAGTTCTCCGGGACAGGGGACCTACGAGCAGTACTTC. It specifies CASSSPGQGTYEQYF.

V and J are TRBV6-8 and TRBJ1-2; 7 bases match TRBD1. Germline V gene data show CDR1 as MNHGY and CDR2 as SAAAGT. The CDR3 covers 12 residues. The V segment lost 5 bases and the J segment 7 bases; nucleotides outside the gene matches: 4. The CDR3 coding sequence is TGTGCCAGCAGTGACAGGGCTCGTGGCTACACCTTC. This codes for CASSDRARGYTF.

The J gene is TRBJ2-5, the V gene TRBV29-1; D ambiguous. The CDR3 has 12 residues. Per germline, CDR1 SQVTM and CDR2 ANQGSEA. The V gene lost 7 bases and the J gene lost 2 bases, with 11 bases spanning the gap. The CDR3 bases are TGCAGCGCTCGGGTCTCACAAGAGACCCAGTACTTC. Amino acid sequence: CSARVSQETQYF. Complete variable domain (other parts from reference TRBV29-1 and TRBJ2-5): SAVISQKPSRDICQRGTSLTIQCQVDSQVTMMFWYRQQPGQSLTLIATANQGSEATYESGFVIDKFPISRPNLTFSTLTVSNMSPEDSSIYLCSARVSQETQYFGPGTRLLVL.

This chain links TRBV11-3 with TRBJ1-1, with 7 bases fitting TRBD1. Trimming took 4 bases from V and 2 from J; bases not matched to a gene: 4. In germline, CDR1 is SGHNT, CDR2 YENEEA. This CDR3 is built from 14 residues. The CDR3 loop reads CASSSGQFNTEAFF. CDR3 nucleotide sequence: TGTGCCAGCAGCTCGGGACAGTTCAACACTGAAGCTTTCTTT.

J is TRBJ1-2 and V is TRBV6-8; D is undetermined. Trimming took 5 bases from V and 3 from J, leaving 13 bases between them. The CDR3 has 14 amino acids. Germline lookup yields CDR1 MNHGY and CDR2 SAAAGT. The DNA of the CDR3 is TGTGCCAGCAGTGCGGACGGGAACGACTATGGCTACACCTTC. As protein: CASSADGNDYGYTF.

This clone was picked up one time. The chain links TRBV6-8 to TRBJ1-3; 8 bases align to TRBD1. This CDR3 has 15 residues. V dropped 8 bases and J dropped 2; count of bases not matched to a gene: 8. CDR1 and CDR2 (germline): MNHGY, SAAAGT. The CDR3 region has the DNA TGTGCCAGCGGGGACCAGGGGGCGCCTGGAAACACCATATATTTT. Translated: CASGDQGAPGNTIYF.

This chain uses TRBV6-8 with TRBJ2-1; 9 nucleotides agree with TRBD2. The length of the CDR3 is 17 residues. Trimming cost V 0 bases and J 8 bases; bases outside gene matches: 11. Germline CDR1 MNHGY, CDR2 SAAAGT. In DNA form, the CDR3 reads TGTGCCAGCAGTTACTCGAGGCTAGCGGGGCCTGGAGATGAGCAGTTCTTC. Translated, it gives CASSYSRLAGPGDEQFF.

The chain has TRBV12-5 and TRBJ2-5; no definite D call. The CDR3 length is 13 residues. Per the germline V gene, CDR1 is LGHNT and CDR2 is FRNRAP. Trimming pared 2 bases from V and 5 bases from J, leaving 9 bases between. The CDR3 reads CASGLPAGETQYF. CDR3 coding DNA: TGTGCTAGTGGTTTGCCCGCTGGGGAGACCCAGTACTTC. Variable domain in full (rest from reference TRBV12-5 and TRBJ2-5): DARVTQTPRHKVTEMGQEVTMRCQPILGHNTVFWYRQTMMQGLELLAYFRNRAPLDDSGMPKDRFSAEMPDATLATLKIQPSEPRDSAVYFCASGLPAGETQYFGPGTRLLVL.

V gene TRBV7-6 combines with J gene TRBJ1-5; possibly TRBD1 for D (6 bases). Deletions cut 3 bases from V and 4 bases from J, with 13 bases between. The CDR3 has 15 residues. In germline, CDR1 is SGHVS, CDR2 FNYEAQ. The CDR3 DNA reads TGTGCCAGCAGCTTGGGGGCCCAGGGGAATCAGCCCCAGCATTTT. This codes for CASSLGAQGNQPQHF.

This clone has only a few counts. The genes are TRBV18 and TRBJ2-1, with D tentatively TRBD2 (5 bases). The CDR3 loop spans 12 amino acids. Germline CDR1 reads KGHSH; CDR2 reads LQKENI. V gave up 8 bases and J gave up 8 bases, with 13 bases separating them. CDR3 loop: CASRWAGDEQFF. CDR3 DNA: TGTGCCAGCCGTTGGGCGGGCGATGAGCAGTTCTTC.

J is TRBJ2-7 and V is TRBV6-8; the D gene is possibly TRBD1 (5 bases). CDR3 length: 13 amino acids. The V gene lost 6 bases and the J gene lost 2 bases, with 11 bases spanning the gap. The germline V gene encodes CDR1 MNHGY and CDR2 SAAAGT. The CDR3 here is CASSIQVTYEQYF. Written as DNA, the CDR3 is TGTGCCAGCAGCATACAGGTAACCTACGAGCAGTACTTC.

This sequence joins TRBV6-8 and TRBJ2-5, with 8 nucleotides matching TRBD1. Germline CDR1 and CDR2: MNHGY and SAAAGT. The CDR3 is 17 residues long. V lost 0 bases, J lost 0 bases, and 6 bases stayed unmatched. The CDR3 is CASSYSGTGSYQETQYF. Here the CDR3 DNA reads TGTGCCAGCAGTTACTCGGGGACAGGATCTTACCAAGAGACCCAGTACTTC.

The chain combines TRBV10-1 with TRBJ1-1, with D unresolved. The CDR3 has 13 amino acids. V dropped 7 bases and J dropped 8 bases, with 17 bases sitting between them. Per the germline V gene, CDR1 is WNHNN and CDR2 is SYGVQD (reference sequence). DNA for the CDR3: TGCGCCAGCACCGAGGGATCTTTAAAGGAAGCTTTCTTT. It is translated as CASTEGSLKEAFF.

The chain recombines TRBV30 with TRBJ2-5, with D unclear. This CDR3 has 14 residues. Per germline, CDR1 GTSNPN and CDR2 SVGIG (reference sequence). V dropped 6 bases and J dropped 0 bases, with 14 bases sitting between them. The CDR3: CACLNNRNQETQYF. The CDR3 region has the DNA TGTGCCTGCCTTAATAACAGAAACCAAGAGACCCAGTACTTC.

The chain joins TRBV16 to TRBJ1-1, with TRBD1 matching over 8 bases. Per germline, CDR1 KGHSY and CDR2 FQNENV. The CDR3 has 14 amino acids. V was clipped by 4 bases and J by 5 bases; unmatched bases: 6. CDR3 in amino acids: CASSRTGGWTEAFF. In nucleotides, the CDR3 is TGTGCCAGCAGCCGCACAGGGGGGTGGACTGAAGCTTTCTTT.

This clone was detected a few times. CDR3 DNA sequence: TGTGCCAGCAGTGGTTTTGACTACTACTACGAGCAGTACTTC. This encodes CASSGFDYYYEQYF. This chain joins TRBV6-8 and TRBJ2-7; possible D gene TRBD2, 5 bases. The ends were cut back, 5 bases at V and 3 bases at J, with 14 bases in the middle. Germline lookup yields CDR1 MNHGY and CDR2 SAAAGT. This CDR3 spans 14 amino acids.

The chain joins TRBV9 to TRBJ2-2, with D hard to call. This CDR3 spans 14 amino acids. Looked up from germline, CDR1 is SGDLS and CDR2 is YYNGEE. V lost 0 bases and J lost 8, with 11 bases in between. CDR3 sequence (DNA): TGTGCCAGCAGCGTAGTGGCTTACTCAGGGGAGCTGTTTTTT. Translating it yields CASSVVAYSGELFF.

The V and J genes are TRBV30 and TRBJ2-7; no definite D call. The CDR3 totals 14 residues. Trimming took 2 bases from V and 4 from J, leaving 15 bases between them. Germline V lookup: CDR1 GTSNPN, CDR2 SVGIG (reference sequence). The CDR3 region is CAWSHSGASYEQYF. As DNA, the CDR3 is TGTGCCTGGAGTCATTCTGGAGCCTCTTACGAGCAGTACTTC.

This clone has more than one count but fewer than ten. This chain connects TRBV18 to TRBJ2-7; 8 bases map to TRBD1. The CDR3 is made up of 13 amino acids. CDR1 is KGHSH, CDR2 LQKENI, per germline. The V and J ends lost 3 bases and 5 bases, in that order; junction bases with no gene match: 3. The CDR3 DNA sequence: TGTGCCAGCTCACCCCCGGACAGGGACGAGCAGTACTTC. This gives the protein CASSPPDRDEQYF. Full variable domain (outside the CDR3, taken from reference TRBV18 and TRBJ2-7): NAGVMQNPRHLVRRRGQEARLRCSPMKGHSHVYWYRQLPEEGLKFMVYLQKENIIDESGMPKERFSAEFPKEGPSILRIQQVVRGDSAAYFCASSPPDRDEQYFGPGTRLTVT.

The CDR3 DNA reads as TGTGCCAGCAGCTTCGAGACACTAAGAAACACCGGGGAGCTGTTTTTT. It codes for CASSFETLRNTGELFF. The chain combines TRBV7-7 with TRBJ2-2; D not certain. The germline V and J ends were trimmed by 3 bases and 2 bases, with 13 bases remaining between them. The CDR3 is 16 residues long. Germline loops: CDR1 SSHAT, CDR2 FNYEAQ (reference sequence). The entire variable domain, with the rest obtained from reference TRBV7-7 and TRBJ2-2, is as follows: GAGVSQSPRYKVTKRGQDVTLRCDPISSHATLYWYQQALGQGPEFLTYFNYEAQPDKSGLPSDRFSAERPEGSISTLTIQRTEQRDSAMYRCASSFETLRNTGELFFGEGSRLTVL.